Shown below are 29 T cell receptor beta chains from a single sample sequenced in a study of T-cell memory formation after mild COVID-19. Each CDR3 protein gets one entry after TCRdb re-called the 5' RACE reads with MiXCR. The sample records more than 350,000 distinct CDR3 sequences, 15% to 20% being singletons. The sequenced material came from PBMCs or a T cell subset sorted from them (not recorded which). The receptors come from a man aged 18 to 30 who had mild COVID-19 (a few samples of this study predate the infection). Cell type and time point are not known.

The chain links TRBV12-3 or TRBV12-4 to TRBJ2-5; D may be TRBD2 (7 bases). There are 14 residues in the CDR3. With 7 bases removed from V and 4 bases from J, the gap between germline ends came to 16 bases. The CDR3 sequence: CASIRGAGGETQYF. The DNA of the CDR3 is TGTGCCAGCATTCGGGGGGCAGGAGGAGAGACCCAGTACTTC.

CDR3 nucleotides: TGTGCCAGCAGTAACCCCTTCGACGGTAACTATGGCTACACCTTC. Translation gives CASSNPFDGNYGYTF. This chain links TRBV28 with TRBJ1-2; no reliable D call. Germline V gives CDR1 MDHEN, CDR2 SYDVKM. CDR3 length: 15 amino acids. The V and J ends lost 5 bases and 1 base respectively, with 14 bases between them.

This chain connects TRBV27 to TRBJ2-7; D unclear. Germline CDR1 reads MNHEY; CDR2 reads SMNVEV (reference sequence). The CDR3 has 12 amino acids. Trimming left V 5 bases short and J 6 bases short, with 11 bases between. This CDR3 is CASSHWKSEQYF. The CDR3 nucleotides read TGTGCCAGCAGTCATTGGAAGTCCGAGCAGTACTTC.

Only a few counts were recorded for this clonotype. The chain joins TRBV5-1 to TRBJ1-1; weak D call: TRBD1 (5 bases). The V end lost 1 base, the J end lost 7 bases, and 20 bases lay between the germline ends. Germline assignment: CDR1 SGHRS and CDR2 YFSETQ. The CDR3 is 16 amino acids. CDR3 in amino acids: CASSLRPWTTINEAFF. The CDR3 coding sequence is TGCGCCAGCAGCTTGAGGCCGTGGACAACCATTAATGAAGCTTTCTTT. The full variable domain, rest sourced from reference TRBV5-1 and TRBJ1-1, is KAGVTQTPRYLIKTRGQQVTLSCSPISGHRSVSWYQQTPGQGLQFLFEYFSETQRNKGNFPGRFSGRQFSNSRSEMNVSTLELGDSALYLCASSLRPWTTINEAFFGQGTRLTVV.

This chain connects TRBV7-2 to TRBJ2-5; the match to TRBD2 covers 8 bases. J gave up 5 bases and V 4 bases, and 12 bases lay outside the gene matches. The CDR3 covers 16 residues. CDR1 and CDR2 (germline): SGHTA, FQGNSA. Written as DNA, the CDR3 is TGTGCCAGCAGCTCCGTGCGGGGACTAGTAACGGAGACCCAGTACTTC. This codes for CASSSVRGLVTETQYF.

This chain links TRBV5-1 with TRBJ1-2; D may be TRBD1 (5 bases). Germline V gives CDR1 SGHRS, CDR2 YFSETQ. Trimming removed 5 bases from V and 8 bases from J, with 13 bases in between. The CDR3 spans 12 residues. The CDR3 DNA reads as TGCGCCAGCAGACTGGACACTCACGGCTACACCTTC. Translated, it gives CASRLDTHGYTF.

This clonotype was counted only a few times. V and J are TRBV6-1 and TRBJ2-5; TRBD1 or TRBD2 may be the D gene (6 bases each). The CDR3 contains 16 residues. Germline values: CDR1 MNHNS, CDR2 SASEGT. Between the trimmed V and J ends, which lost 7 bases and 7 bases, there was a span of 25 bases. The CDR3 bases are TGTGCCAGCACTCCCCTGGGGGGCCAGGCGACCTTGACCCAGTACTTC. This codes for CASTPLGGQATLTQYF.

This clonotype appeared a few times. The rearrangement links TRBV12-3 or TRBV12-4 to TRBJ2-2; no reliable D call. Trimming took 7 bases from V and 7 from J, leaving 10 bases between them. The CDR3 contains 12 residues. The CDR3 bases are TGTGCCAGCATCCTGGTTGTCGGGGAGCTGTTTTTT. It is translated as CASILVVGELFF.

The chain has TRBV20-1 and TRBJ1-6, with a possible D match to TRBD1 (5 bases). The CDR3 totals 13 residues. In germline, CDR1 is DFQATT, CDR2 SNEGSKA (reference sequence). Trimming removed 3 bases from V and 5 bases from J, with 8 bases in between. The CDR3 region is CSARKGNNSPLHF. Here the CDR3 DNA reads TGCAGTGCTAGGAAGGGGAATAATTCACCCCTCCACTTT.

This clonotype has only a few counts. This chain uses TRBV10-3 with TRBJ2-3, with TRBD2 identical over 8 bases. Losses at the gene ends were 3 bases for V and 3 bases for J; bases not matched to a gene: 2. This CDR3 spans 14 amino acids. Germline lookup yields CDR1 ENHRY and CDR2 SYGVKD. Here the CDR3 DNA reads TGTGCCATCAGTGATCAGCGGGGGACAGATACGCAGTATTTT. Translation: CAISDQRGTDTQYF.

This clonotype showed up many times. The chain has TRBV5-5 and TRBJ2-3; unclear D gene. The germline V gene has CDR1 SGHKS and CDR2 YYEKEE (reference sequence). This CDR3 region has 15 residues. V lost 4 bases to trimming and J lost 2 bases, with 14 bases between them. In DNA, the CDR3 is TGTGCCAGCAGCGTGGGCGCGGCTGACACAGATACGCAGTATTTT. It codes for CASSVGAADTDTQYF. The full variable domain, with the rest looked up from reference TRBV5-5 and TRBJ2-3, is DAGVTQSPTHLIKTRGQQVTLRCSPISGHKSVSWYQQVLGQGPQFIFQYYEKEERGRGNFPDRFSARQFPNYSSELNVNALLLGDSALYLCASSVGAADTDTQYFGPGTRLTVL.

The chain couples TRBV4-2 to TRBJ1-2; tentatively, D is TRBD1 (6 bases). CDR1 is LGHNA and CDR2 is YNFKEQ in the germline V gene. CDR3 length: 15 amino acids. With 0 bases removed from V and 7 bases from J, the gap between germline ends came to 15 bases. In nucleotides, the CDR3 is TGTGCCAGCAGCCAAGATCGATGGGGGCGAGGTGGCTACACCTTC. This codes for CASSQDRWGRGGYTF.

This clonotype was found a few times. The CDR3 is CASGRDLYEQYV. For the CDR3, the DNA is TGTGCCAGCGGGCGGGACCTTTACGAGCAGTACGTC. The rearrangement links TRBV11-2 to TRBJ2-7, with D perhaps matching TRBD2 (6 bases). CDR1 and CDR2 (germline): SGHAT, FQNNGV. The CDR3 totals 12 residues. V lost 8 bases and J 4 bases, leaving 12 bases between the germline ends.

The chain recombines TRBV6-5 with TRBJ2-5; D is unclear. The V and J ends lost 0 bases and 1 base respectively, with 6 bases between them. This CDR3 is built from 14 residues. CDR1 MNHEY and CDR2 SVGAGI come from the germline V gene. CDR3 DNA sequence: TGTGCCAGCAGTTACTCCTGGTTCCAAGAGACCCAGTACTTC. It encodes CASSYSWFQETQYF.

This chain uses TRBV27 with TRBJ2-2; TRBD2 agrees at 7 bases. Germline CDR1 is MNHEY and CDR2 is SMNVEV (reference sequence). The V segment lost 5 bases and the J segment 7 bases; nucleotides outside the gene matches: 10. This CDR3 is 15 amino acids long. CDR3 sequence: CASSPSGGGNGELFF. In DNA form, the CDR3 reads TGTGCCAGCAGTCCCTCGGGCGGGGGTAACGGGGAGCTGTTTTTT.

The J gene is TRBJ2-7, the V gene TRBV7-6; TRBD1 or TRBD2 may be the D gene (5 bases each). The CDR3 runs to 15 residues. Germline lookup yields CDR1 SGHVS and CDR2 FNYEAQ. With 1 base removed from V and 2 bases from J, the gap between germline ends came to 12 bases. CDR3 in amino acids: CASSLEGRSTYEQYV. CDR3 in DNA: TGTGCCAGCAGCTTAGAGGGACGGAGTACCTACGAGCAGTACGTC.

The chain is built from TRBV5-6 and TRBJ2-3; 8 positions match TRBD2. Trimming removed 3 bases from V and 4 bases from J; junction bases left unmatched: 10. The V gene's germline CDR1 is SGHDT and CDR2 YYEEEE. The CDR3 loop spans 16 amino acids. The CDR3 region has the DNA TGTGCCAGCAGCTCGATTCCAGCGGGGGTGTCAGATACGCAGTATTTT. Its translation is CASSSIPAGVSDTQYF.

This clonotype was picked up one time. The chain joins TRBV4-1 to TRBJ1-1, with D unresolved. Germline-derived CDR1 and CDR2 are MGHRA and YSYEKL. The CDR3 consists of 14 residues. V shed 6 bases and J shed 5 bases, with 16 bases lying between them. CDR3 sequence reads: CASRRTAVGTEAFF. CDR3 sequence (DNA): TGCGCCAGCAGAAGGACGGCGGTGGGAACTGAAGCTTTCTTT.

The chain uses TRBV10-3 and TRBJ2-1; either TRBD1 or TRBD2 may fit D (6 bases each). Germline CDR1 reads ENHRY; CDR2 reads SYGVKD. With 8 bases removed from V and 2 bases from J, the gap between germline ends came to 10 bases. The CDR3 spans 13 residues. Here the CDR3 reads CAIEGGTYNEQFF. CDR3 sequence (DNA): TGTGCCATCGAGGGGGGAACCTACAATGAGCAGTTCTTC.

This clonotype was seen a few times. The genes are TRBV14 and TRBJ2-1; D remains ambiguous. The CDR3 spans 15 residues. Trimming pared 3 bases from V and 0 bases from J, leaving 9 bases between. Germline lookup yields CDR1 SGHDN and CDR2 FVKESK. This CDR3 reads CASSQMGSSYNEQFF. DNA for the CDR3: TGTGCCAGCAGCCAGATGGGAAGCTCCTACAATGAGCAGTTCTTC. Full variable domain (remainder filled in from reference TRBV14 and TRBJ2-1): EAGVTQFPSHSVIEKGQTVTLRCDPISGHDNLYWYRRVMGKEIKFLLHFVKESKQDESGMPNNRFLAERTGGTYSTLKVQPAELEDSGVYFCASSQMGSSYNEQFFGPGTRLTVL.

A few counts support this clonotype. The V call is TRBV28, the J call TRBJ2-7, with D possibly being TRBD1 (6 bases). Deletions cut 3 bases from V and 1 base from J, with 10 bases between. There are 14 residues in the CDR3. Germline CDR1 reads MDHEN; CDR2 reads SYDVKM. The CDR3 loop is CASSLGTPSYEQYV. The CDR3 coding sequence is TGTGCCAGCAGTTTGGGGACACCTTCCTACGAGCAGTACGTC.

The chain couples TRBV18 to TRBJ2-4; D is ambiguous. V lost 2 bases to trimming and J lost 5 bases, with 13 bases between them. Germline CDR1 reads KGHSH; CDR2 reads LQKENI. The CDR3 is 15 residues long. The CDR3 DNA reads TGTGCCAGCTCACCAAATCGCGGCCGGGAAAACATTCAGTACTTC. Translated, it gives CASSPNRGRENIQYF.

In its sample, this clonotype was seen a few times. CDR3 loop: CASLGDREGGETQYF. The CDR3 DNA reads as TGTGCCAGCTTAGGTGACAGGGAAGGCGGCGAGACCCAGTACTTC. The V call is TRBV6-2 or TRBV6-3, the J call TRBJ2-5; 7 nucleotides line up with TRBD1. The CDR3 spans 15 residues. Germline trimming cut 8 bases from V and 5 bases from J; bases unmatched to any gene: 14. Germline V gives CDR1 MNHEY, CDR2 SVGEGT.

V and J are TRBV20-1 and TRBJ1-4; no clear D. This CDR3 spans 10 amino acids. V lost 6 bases and J 10 bases, leaving 9 bases between the germline ends. In germline, CDR1 is DFQATT, CDR2 SNEGSKA (reference sequence). The CDR3 DNA follows: TGCAGTGCCGCGCTGGGAAAACTGTTTTTT. The encoded protein is CSAALGKLFF.

This chain links TRBV5-1 with TRBJ2-7; D possibly matches TRBD1 or TRBD2 (5 bases each). Trimming took off 4 bases at V and 9 bases at J, with 11 bases between the two ends. The CDR3 length is 11 residues. CDR1 SGHRS and CDR2 YFSETQ come from the germline V gene. DNA for the CDR3: TGCGCCAGCAGCCCGGGGACGACGCAGTACTTC. This encodes CASSPGTTQYF.

The rearrangement joins TRBV7-2 to TRBJ1-1; no clear D. Germline CDR1 and CDR2: SGHTA and FQGNSA. This CDR3 has 14 residues. With 6 bases removed from V and 1 base from J, the gap between germline ends came to 12 bases. CDR3 region: CASSSDARNTEAFF. The CDR3 DNA sequence: TGTGCCAGCAGTTCGGACGCACGGAACACTGAAGCTTTCTTT.

V and J are TRBV19 and TRBJ2-3; no firm D call. Looked up from germline, CDR1 is LNHDA and CDR2 is SQIVND (reference sequence). The CDR3 contains 14 residues. V lost 3 bases and J 6 bases, leaving 13 bases between the germline ends. The CDR3 protein is CASSIDLTSDTQYF. CDR3 sequence (DNA): TGTGCCAGTAGTATCGACCTAACCTCGGATACGCAGTATTTT.

V is TRBV10-2 and J is TRBJ2-7, with D unresolved. Germline V gene lookup returns CDR1 WSHSY and CDR2 SAAADI. V gave up 8 bases and J gave up 5 bases, with 10 bases separating them. This CDR3 contains 11 residues. For the CDR3, the DNA is TGCGCCAGCGAAACCGGACACGAGCAGTACTTC. Encoded protein: CASETGHEQYF.

The chain employs TRBV10-2 and TRBJ2-1, with D perhaps TRBD2 (6 bases). V lost 6 bases, J lost 2 bases, and 11 bases lay in between. Germline V gene sequence: CDR1 WSHSY, CDR2 SAAADI. The CDR3 is made up of 14 amino acids. The CDR3 nucleotides are TGCGCCAGCAGGGAGGGACGACCCTACAATGAGCAGTTCTTC. Its translation is CASREGRPYNEQFF.